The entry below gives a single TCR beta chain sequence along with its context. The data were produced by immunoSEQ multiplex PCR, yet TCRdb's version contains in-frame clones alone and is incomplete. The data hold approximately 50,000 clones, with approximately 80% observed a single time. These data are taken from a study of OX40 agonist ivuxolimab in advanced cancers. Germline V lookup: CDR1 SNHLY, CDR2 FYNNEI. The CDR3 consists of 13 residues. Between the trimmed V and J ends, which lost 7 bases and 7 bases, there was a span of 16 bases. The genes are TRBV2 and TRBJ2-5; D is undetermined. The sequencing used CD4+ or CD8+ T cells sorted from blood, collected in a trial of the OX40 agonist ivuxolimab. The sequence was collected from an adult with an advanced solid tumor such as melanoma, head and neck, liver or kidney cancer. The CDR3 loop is CASMDGRTRTQYF. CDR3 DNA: TGTGCCAGCATGGATGGGCGGACGCGGACCCAGTACTTC.